This T cell receptor (beta chain) was identified in a study of identical twins. cDNA carried unique molecular identifiers, and a universal primer site was added by template switching. TCRdb reanalysed the 5' RACE reads using MiXCR and keeps one entry per CDR3 protein. The sample consists of 600,000 to 850,000 distinct CDR3 sequences, 18% of them appearing once. Study-level points and caveats: Clonotypes of the beta chain that were abundant in cord blood carried fewer insertions (memory repertoires showed none).

The CDR3 has 14 residues. The V end lost 1 base, the J end lost 3 bases, and 12 bases lay between the germline ends. Germline CDR1 reads DFQATT; CDR2 reads SNEGSKA (reference sequence). Only one count was recorded for this clonotype. Its antigen is not identified. The same data also contributed to another study, on T cells expressing NK-cell markers. According to that study: Beta-chain profiling covered CD3+CD56+NKG2C+, CD3+CD56+NKG2C- and CD3+CD56-NKG2C+ sorted subsets.

The chain employs TRBV20-1 and TRBJ2-5, with D perhaps TRBD1 (5 bases). What was sequenced was PBMCs. This TCR came from a woman under 30 in good health. The CDR3 nucleotides are TGCAGTGCTAGAGGGGGCTTTCACAAAGAGACCCAGTACTTC. Its protein is CSARGGFHKETQYF.